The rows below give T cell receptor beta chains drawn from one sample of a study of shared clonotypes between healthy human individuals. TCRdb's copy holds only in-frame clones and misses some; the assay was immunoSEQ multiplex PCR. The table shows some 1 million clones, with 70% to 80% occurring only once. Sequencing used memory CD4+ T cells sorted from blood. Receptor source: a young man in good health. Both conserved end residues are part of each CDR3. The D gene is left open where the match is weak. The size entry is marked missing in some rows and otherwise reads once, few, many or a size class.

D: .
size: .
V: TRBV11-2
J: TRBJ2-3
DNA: TGTGCCAGCAGCCCCTCCCCCAGGGTTTTCGGCACAGATACGCAGTATTTT
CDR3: CASSPSPRVFGTDTQYF

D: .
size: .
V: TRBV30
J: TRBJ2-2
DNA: TGTGCCTGGAGGGGATGGGGCGGGGAGCTGTTTTTT
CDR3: CAWRGWGGELFF

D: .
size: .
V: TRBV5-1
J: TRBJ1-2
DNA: TGCGCCAGCAGCGGGGCCCAAGGTGACTATGGCTACACCTTC
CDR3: CASSGAQGDYGYTF

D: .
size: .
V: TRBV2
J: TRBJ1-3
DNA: TGTGCCAGCAGTCAACAGGGCAGAGGAAACACCATATATTTT
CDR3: CASSQQGRGNTIYF

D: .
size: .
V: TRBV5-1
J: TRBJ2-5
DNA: TGCGCCAGCAGCTTGGCTAGGTCCCCCTATGCAGAGACCCAGTACTTC
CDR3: CASSLARSPYAETQYF

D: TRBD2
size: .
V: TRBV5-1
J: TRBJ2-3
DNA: TGCGCCAGCACCCGTGCCGCGACTAGCGCGTTAGATACGCAGTATTTT
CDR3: CASTRAATSALDTQYF

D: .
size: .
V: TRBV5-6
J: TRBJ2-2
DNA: TGTGCCAGCAGCCCTATTGATACGAACACCGGGGAGCTGTTTTTT
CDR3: CASSPIDTNTGELFF

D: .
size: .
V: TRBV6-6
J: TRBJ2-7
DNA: TGTGCCAGCAGTTACTGGGCGGATGAGCAGTACTTC
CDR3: CASSYWADEQYF

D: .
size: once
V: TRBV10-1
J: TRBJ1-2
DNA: TGCGCCAGCAGTGACAACCGGGCCCAGGGAAGCCACGGCTACACCTTC
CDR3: CASSDNRAQGSHGYTF

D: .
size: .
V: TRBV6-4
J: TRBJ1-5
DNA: TGTGCCAGCAGTCCTCGGAGCAATCAGCCCCAGCATTTT
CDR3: CASSPRSNQPQHF

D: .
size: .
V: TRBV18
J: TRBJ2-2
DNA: TGTGCCAGCTCACCGGAGTTGGGCGGGGAGCTGTTTTTT
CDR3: CASSPELGGELFF

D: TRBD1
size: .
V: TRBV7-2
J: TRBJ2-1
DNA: TGTGCCAGCAGCTTAACCGGGACAGGGCTTTTGGGGCAGTTCTTC
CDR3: CASSLTGTGLLGQFF

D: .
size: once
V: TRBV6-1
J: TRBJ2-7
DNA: TGTGCCAGCAGTGAGCCAGGGCTCACTACTTCCTACGAGCAGTACTTC
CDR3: CASSEPGLTTSYEQYF

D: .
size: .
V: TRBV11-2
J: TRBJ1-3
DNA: TGTGCCAGCAGCCCACTTGGATTTCGGGCCACTGGAAACACCATATATTTT
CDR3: CASSPLGFRATGNTIYF

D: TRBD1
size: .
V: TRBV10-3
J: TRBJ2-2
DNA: TGTGCCATCAGTGGCCCGGACAGGGGGGGCCCCGGGGAGCTGTTTTTT
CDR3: CAISGPDRGGPGELFF

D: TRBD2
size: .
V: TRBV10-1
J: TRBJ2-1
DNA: TGCGCCAGCAGTGTGACTAGCGGGGGACTACACAATGAGCAGTTCTTC
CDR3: CASSVTSGGLHNEQFF

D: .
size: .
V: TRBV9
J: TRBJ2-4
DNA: TGTGCCAGCAGCGTAGGAGGTGGGGCCAAAAACATTCAGTACTTC
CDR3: CASSVGGGAKNIQYF

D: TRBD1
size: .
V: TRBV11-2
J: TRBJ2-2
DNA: TGTGCCAGCAGCTTACGGTTGGACAGGGCTATCGGGGAGCTGTTTTTT
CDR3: CASSLRLDRAIGELFF

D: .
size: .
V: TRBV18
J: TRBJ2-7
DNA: TGTGCCAGCTCACCCCAATCCAGCCGCTCCTACGAGCAGTACTTC
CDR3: CASSPQSSRSYEQYF

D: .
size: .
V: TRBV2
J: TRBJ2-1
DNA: TGTGCCGCTCTTGAGCCCCGGACCGGCAATGAGCAGTTCTTC
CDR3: CAALEPRTGNEQFF

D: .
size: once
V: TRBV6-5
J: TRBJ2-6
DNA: TGTGCCAGCAGTTACTCTGGTTCTGGGGCCAACGTCCTGACTTTC
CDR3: CASSYSGSGANVLTF

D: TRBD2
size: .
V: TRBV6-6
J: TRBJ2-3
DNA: TGTGCCAGCAGGGTAGCGGGAGACGGCGATACGCAGTATTTT
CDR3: CASRVAGDGDTQYF

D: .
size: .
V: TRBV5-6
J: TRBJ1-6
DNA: TGTGCCAGCAGCTTCCGGAGGGGGGGTTTCGATAATTCACCCCTCCACTTT
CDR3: CASSFRRGGFDNSPLHF